The 22 T cell receptor beta chains presented below share a single source sample, sequenced in a study of vaccination effects on CD4 cells after COVID-19. Prior to sequencing, the ViraFEST assay stimulated PBMC with viral peptide pools, which expanded the antigen-specific CD4+ T cells. Culture lasted about 10 days before CD4+ T cell isolation. It was between March and December 2020 that the person had a SARS-CoV-2 infection confirmed by PCR. Profiled with immunoSEQ multiplex PCR; TCRdb holds only in-frame clones, not every one. Among around 23,000 clones listed, around 75% were seen once. The antigens for these receptors are not known. Sequenced material: CD4+ T cells from PBMCs cultured with a peptide pool, taken before COVID-19 vaccination. The receptor set was obtained from a human donor who had a prior SARS-CoV-2 infection.

The rearrangement joins TRBV19 to TRBJ2-6; D may be TRBD2 (6 bases). V shed 4 bases and J shed 1 base, with 14 bases lying between them. Germline CDR1 is LNHDA and CDR2 is SQIVND (reference sequence). The CDR3 covers 17 residues. The CDR3 region has the DNA TGTGCCAGTAGTAATCAACACCGGGGGTCTGGGGCCAACGTCCTGACTTTC. Translation: CASSNQHRGSGANVLTF.

The gene calls are TRBV4-1 and TRBJ2-1, with D possibly being TRBD2 (5 bases). The CDR3 extends over 16 amino acids. The V end lost 3 bases, the J end lost 2 bases, and 14 bases lay between the germline ends. Germline V gene lookup returns CDR1 MGHRA and CDR2 YSYEKL. The CDR3 spells CASSHRTGLAYNEQFF. The CDR3 nucleotides are TGCGCCAGCAGCCATAGGACTGGCTTGGCCTACAATGAGCAGTTCTTC.

This chain links TRBV5-5 with TRBJ2-6, with D tentatively TRBD1 (5 bases). V lost 2 bases and J 0 bases, leaving 6 bases between the germline ends. This CDR3 is built from 15 residues. The V gene's germline CDR1 is SGHKS and CDR2 YYEKEE (reference sequence). As DNA, the CDR3 is TGTGCCAGCAGCTTAAGGGGCTCTGGGGCCAACGTCCTGACTTTC. Its translation: CASSLRGSGANVLTF. The full variable domain, its missing parts supplied by reference TRBV5-5 and TRBJ2-6, is DAGVTQSPTHLIKTRGQQVTLRCSPISGHKSVSWYQQVLGQGPQFIFQYYEKEERGRGNFPDRFSARQFPNYSSELNVNALLLGDSALYLCASSLRGSGANVLTFGAGSRLTVL.

The rearrangement joins TRBV7-6 to TRBJ2-7; TRBD2 matches 10 bases. CDR1 is SGHVS, CDR2 FNYEAQ, per germline. V lost 4 bases, J lost 4 bases, and 13 bases stayed unmatched. The CDR3 is made up of 17 amino acids. CDR3 in amino acids: CASSSKPPLAGEYEQYF. CDR3 in DNA: TGTGCCAGCAGCTCAAAACCCCCTCTAGCGGGGGAGTACGAGCAGTACTTC.

This clone was counted between two and nine times. This chain links TRBV15 with TRBJ1-4, with a possible D match to TRBD1 (5 bases). The CDR3 covers 16 residues. V was pared by 1 base and J by 7 bases, with 16 bases between. The germline V gene has CDR1 LNHNV and CDR2 YYDKDF (reference sequence). This CDR3 is CATSRGLAGRAEKLFF. The CDR3 DNA reads TGTGCCACCAGCAGAGGTCTTGCGGGGCGTGCTGAAAAACTGTTTTTT.

This clone appeared a few times. This sequence joins TRBV11-3 and TRBJ2-2; no reliable D call. The V end lost 2 bases, the J end lost 5 bases, and 6 bases lay between the germline ends. Germline CDR1 is SGHNT and CDR2 is YENEEA. The CDR3 consists of 13 residues. CDR3 sequence reads: CASSLMGTGELFF. DNA for the CDR3: TGTGCCAGCAGCTTAATGGGAACCGGGGAGCTGTTTTTT.

The rearrangement links TRBV4-2 to TRBJ2-3; 7 nucleotides align to TRBD2. V gave up 8 bases and J gave up 0 bases; unmatched junction bases: 8. CDR3 length: 15 amino acids. The germline CDR1 and CDR2 sequences are LGHNA and YNFKEQ. The CDR3: CASSTRGSSTDTQYF. The CDR3 region has the DNA TGTGCCAGCTCAACGCGCGGGAGTAGCACAGATACGCAGTATTTT.

The V call is TRBV11-1, the J call TRBJ2-7; TRBD2 aligns across 7 bases. The CDR3 runs to 14 residues. Unmatched junction bases numbered 2, after V lost 1 base and J lost 2 bases. Germline loops: CDR1 SGHAT, CDR2 FQDESV (reference sequence). The CDR3 nucleotides read TGTGCCAGCAGCTTAGGGGGGACTACCTACGAGCAGTACTTC. It specifies CASSLGGTTYEQYF.

Only one count was recorded for this clone. This chain joins TRBV3-1 (or the pseudogene TRBV3-2) and TRBJ2-5; no clear D gene. The germline V gene has CDR1 LGHDT and CDR2 YNNKEL (reference sequence). This CDR3 has 16 residues. V gave up 1 base and J gave up 2 bases, with 14 bases separating them. CDR3 sequence (DNA): TGTGCCAGCAGCCAAGCCTTAACGGGTGTGCAAGAGACCCAGTACTTC. It translates to CASSQALTGVQETQYF.

J is TRBJ2-1 and V is TRBV11-3, with D maybe TRBD1 (5 bases). The ends were cut back, 0 bases at V and 0 bases at J, with 12 bases in the middle. CDR1 and CDR2 from the germline V gene are SGHNT and YENEEA. This CDR3 has 17 amino acids. The CDR3 is CASSLEAWGSSYNEQFF. The CDR3 coding sequence is TGTGCCAGCAGCTTAGAGGCGTGGGGCTCCTCCTACAATGAGCAGTTCTTC. Full variable domain (rest looked up from reference TRBV11-3 and TRBJ2-1): EAGVVQSPRYKIIEKKQPVAFWCNPISGHNTLYWYLQNLGQGPELLIRYENEEAVDDSQLPKDRFSAERLKGVDSTLKIQPAELGDSAVYLCASSLEAWGSSYNEQFFGPGTRLTVL.

As to this clone: Additional DNA sequences in this sample encode the identical CDR3. The chain recombines TRBV18 with TRBJ2-2; 12 bases align to TRBD1. This CDR3 is 16 amino acids long. V lost 5 bases to trimming and J lost 5 bases; unmatched junction nucleotides: 6. Looked up from germline, CDR1 is KGHSH and CDR2 is LQKENI. CDR3: CASSRPGQGATGELFF. The DNA of the CDR3 is TGTGCCAGCTCAAGGCCGGGACAGGGGGCTACCGGGGAGCTGTTTTTT.

The rearrangement uses TRBV9 and TRBJ2-2; TRBD2 matches 8 bases. Germline trimming cut 1 base from V and 5 bases from J; bases unmatched to any gene: 7. This CDR3 is 16 amino acids long. Germline values: CDR1 SGDLS, CDR2 YYNGEE. CDR3: CASSVTRGGGTGELFF. The DNA for the CDR3 is TGTGCCAGCAGCGTAACGAGAGGCGGGGGGACCGGGGAGCTGTTTTTT.

The chain joins TRBV18 to TRBJ1-1; D ambiguous. The CDR3 consists of 16 residues. Trimming removed 3 bases from V and 0 bases from J, with 14 bases in between. Germline V gives CDR1 KGHSH, CDR2 LQKENI. The CDR3 nucleotides are TGTGCCAGCTCACCTTTCTCTACGTCCATGAACACTGAAGCTTTCTTT. Translated: CASSPFSTSMNTEAFF.

The table lists this clone with a count of one. The chain has TRBV7-9 and TRBJ1-1; 8 bases fit TRBD1. The junction had 12 bases not matched to a gene; V was cut back by 7 bases and J by 5 bases. This CDR3 has 15 residues. Germline CDR1 is SEHNR and CDR2 is FQNEAQ (reference sequence). CDR3 sequence: CASTRFDRGNTEAFF. The CDR3, as DNA: TGTGCCAGCACCCGGTTTGACAGGGGAAATACTGAAGCTTTCTTT.

This clone has more than one count but fewer than ten. The chain recombines TRBV7-9 with TRBJ1-4; 9 bases are shared with TRBD1. V was pared by 4 bases and J by 5 bases, with 11 bases of the junction left unmatched. The CDR3 loop spans 17 amino acids. In germline, CDR1 is SEHNR, CDR2 FQNEAQ (reference sequence). The CDR3: CASSYLPGQGTNEKLFF. As DNA, the CDR3 is TGTGCCAGCAGCTACTTACCGGGACAGGGAACAAATGAAAAACTGTTTTTT.

The chain links TRBV16 to TRBJ2-5, with no clear D. Germline assignment: CDR1 KGHSY and CDR2 FQNENV. The CDR3 has 10 residues. Deletions cut 8 bases from V and 4 bases from J, with 5 bases between. The CDR3 loop is CASGRETQYF. The CDR3 DNA reads as TGTGCCAGCGGGCGAGAGACCCAGTACTTC.

This sequence joins TRBV5-4 and TRBJ2-1; no definite D call. CDR3 length: 13 residues. Between the trimmed V and J ends, which lost 2 bases and 7 bases, there was a span of 10 bases. Germline CDR1 is SGHNT and CDR2 is YYREEE (reference sequence). The CDR3 protein is CASSFGPRNEQFF. Written as DNA, the CDR3 is TGTGCCAGCAGCTTTGGACCAAGGAATGAGCAGTTCTTC.

The rearrangement uses TRBV18 and TRBJ1-2; 10 bases are a match to TRBD1. This CDR3 comprises 14 residues. V gave up 3 bases and J gave up 5 bases; unmatched junction bases: 3. CDR1 and CDR2 (germline): KGHSH, LQKENI. CDR3 sequence (DNA): TGTGCCAGCTCACCGTCGGACAGGGGGTATGGCTACACCTTC. Translation gives CASSPSDRGYGYTF.

The chain employs TRBV19 and TRBJ1-4; 9 bases map to TRBD1. Trimming cost V 1 base and J 5 bases; bases outside gene matches: 2. The CDR3 has 15 residues. Germline V gene data show CDR1 as LNHDA and CDR2 as SQIVND (reference sequence). CDR3 protein: CASSIGGQGNEKLFF. CDR3 DNA: TGTGCCAGTAGTATAGGGGGACAGGGAAATGAAAAACTGTTTTTT.

This chain links TRBV7-9 with TRBJ2-1; D might be TRBD2 (6 bases). This CDR3 has 16 residues. The germline gives CDR1 SEHNR, CDR2 FQNEAQ (reference sequence). Trimming left V 5 bases short and J 14 bases short, with 28 bases between. As DNA, the CDR3 is TGTGCCAGCAGCCCAAACCCCCGGGACTCCTACCGTGGAGAGTTCTTC. Protein sequence: CASSPNPRDSYRGEFF.

This clone was seen only a few times. The rearrangement uses TRBV4-1 and TRBJ1-2, with D possibly TRBD1 on 6 matching bases. The CDR3 loop spans 15 amino acids. Looked up from germline, CDR1 is MGHRA and CDR2 is YSYEKL. Trimming left V 0 bases short and J 3 bases short, with 11 bases between. The CDR3: CASSQDSGDYYGYTF. The CDR3 DNA is TGCGCCAGCAGCCAAGATTCAGGGGATTACTATGGCTACACCTTC.

This sequence joins TRBV5-4 and TRBJ2-7, with 7 bases fitting TRBD1. Per the germline V gene, CDR1 is SGHNT and CDR2 is YYREEE (reference sequence). V lost 6 bases to trimming and J lost 3 bases; unmatched junction nucleotides: 9. The CDR3 has 14 amino acids. The CDR3 DNA sequence: TGTGCCAGCACCATTGACCAGGGGGACTACGAGCAGTACTTC. Translation: CASTIDQGDYEQYF.